The 26 T cell receptor beta chains below were found in one sample sequenced in a study of blood T cell repertoires in COVID-19. Data came from immunoSEQ multiplex PCR; TCRdb stores just in-frame clones and leaves some out. Of under 300,000 clones in the sample, around 84% were seen once. Sequenced material: PBMCs or T cells enriched from blood (not recorded which). These receptors were collected from a woman between 50 and 59 years old who had been exposed to COVID-19.

CDR3 residues: CASSLDVPTRGYTF. The CDR3 coding sequence is TGTGCCAGCAGCTTAGACGTTCCTACCCGTGGCTACACCTTC. The chain couples TRBV11-2 to TRBJ1-2; D is ambiguous. The CDR3 consists of 14 residues. CDR1 and CDR2 (germline): SGHAT, FQNNGV. Trimming took off 0 bases at V and 7 bases at J, with 12 bases between the two ends.

The chain uses TRBV5-4 and TRBJ2-7; the D gene is possibly TRBD1 (5 bases). The CDR3 is 14 amino acids. V lost 3 bases and J 4 bases, leaving 14 bases between the germline ends. The V gene's germline CDR1 is SGHNT and CDR2 YYREEE (reference sequence). CDR3 nucleotides: TGTGCCAGCAGCTCACAGGTGAACCCGTACGAGCAGTACTTC. The encoded protein is CASSSQVNPYEQYF.

This clone is a singleton in its sample. This chain joins TRBV12-3 or TRBV12-4 and TRBJ1-2; D unresolved. V was pared by 8 bases and J by 6 bases, with 13 bases between. CDR3 length equals 12 residues. The CDR3 loop reads CASGQVQHGYTF. In nucleotides, the CDR3 is TGTGCCAGCGGCCAGGTTCAACATGGCTACACCTTC.

This sequence joins TRBV6-5 and TRBJ2-5; the match to TRBD1 covers 7 bases. The CDR3 totals 14 residues. Germline CDR1 reads MNHEY; CDR2 reads SVGAGI. V lost 7 bases and J lost 4; bases outside the gene matches: 9. CDR3 sequence reads: CASNRIQGRETQYF. CDR3 in DNA: TGTGCCAGCAATCGAATACAGGGGCGAGAGACCCAGTACTTC.

The rearrangement links TRBV7-2 to TRBJ1-2; 7 bases are shared with TRBD1. From germline, CDR1 is SGHTA and CDR2 FQGNSA. Unmatched junction bases numbered 12, after V lost 1 base and J lost 7 bases. The CDR3 totals 16 residues. The CDR3 DNA is TGTGCCAGCAGCTTAGTTGTCCTACAGGGGTTGCGTGGCTACACCTTC. Its protein product is CASSLVVLQGLRGYTF.

This clone has more than one count but fewer than ten. The V gene is TRBV24-1, the J gene TRBJ2-2; a possible D gene is TRBD1 (5 bases). Germline CDR1 KGHDR, CDR2 SFDVKD. V lost 3 bases and J 4 bases, leaving 14 bases between the germline ends. The CDR3 totals 16 residues. CDR3 bases: TGTGCCACCAGTGATGCCGAGACAGTCTCCACCGGGGAGCTGTTTTTT. Translation: CATSDAETVSTGELFF.

The sample holds one count of this clone. The chain employs TRBV19 and TRBJ1-2, with 7 bases that match TRBD1. Germline V CDR1 and CDR2: LNHDA, SQIVND (reference sequence). Germline trimming cut 10 bases from V and 1 base from J; bases unmatched to any gene: 3. The CDR3 extends over 12 amino acids. Here the CDR3 reads CATQGVNYGYTF. DNA of the CDR3: TGTGCCACCCAGGGGGTTAACTATGGCTACACCTTC.

The gene calls are TRBV19 and TRBJ1-1; maybe TRBD1 (5 bases). Looked up from germline, CDR1 is LNHDA and CDR2 is SQIVND (reference sequence). The V end lost 4 bases, the J end lost 2 bases, and 8 bases lay between the germline ends. The CDR3 sequence is 13 residues long. CDR3 nucleotide sequence: TGTGCCAGTAGTACCAGGGTCAACACTGAAGCTTTCTTT. It is translated as CASSTRVNTEAFF.

The chain employs TRBV6-2 or TRBV6-3 and TRBJ1-2, with 7 positions matching TRBD1. This CDR3 comprises 14 residues. CDR1 MNHEY and CDR2 SVGEGT come from the germline V gene. V trimming: 5 bases; J trimming: 8 bases; junction bases outside the gene matches: 11. As DNA, the CDR3 is TGTGCCAGCAGTCACGTGCAGGGGGTACGAGGCTACACCTTC. As protein: CASSHVQGVRGYTF.

V and J are TRBV2 and TRBJ2-5; 7 bases fit TRBD1. J lost 0 bases, V lost 6 bases, and 4 bases had no gene match. The CDR3 contains 14 residues. Germline V CDR1 and CDR2: SNHLY, FYNNEI. CDR3 protein: CASRGQRHQETQYF. CDR3 in DNA: TGTGCCAGCAGGGGACAGCGTCACCAAGAGACCCAGTACTTC.

The genes are TRBV24-1 and TRBJ1-1; a weak D match, TRBD1 (5 bases). CDR1 is KGHDR, CDR2 SFDVKD, per germline. This CDR3 region has 14 residues. Trimming took 3 bases from V and 4 from J, leaving 11 bases between them. The CDR3 here is CATSDKGSITEAFF. CDR3 nucleotides: TGTGCCACCAGTGATAAGGGGTCGATCACTGAAGCTTTCTTT.

This clone was detected only a few times. This chain connects TRBV29-1 to TRBJ1-1; no firm D call. CDR1 is SQVTM and CDR2 is ANQGSEA in the germline V gene. CDR3 length equals 12 residues. The V end lost 6 bases, the J end lost 1 base, and 9 bases lay between the germline ends. In DNA form, the CDR3 reads TGCAGCGTATCCGACAAGAACACTGAAGCTTTCTTT. It yields the protein CSVSDKNTEAFF.

The chain is built from TRBV24-1 and TRBJ2-2; D gene uncertain. The CDR3 has 16 residues. Per the germline V gene, CDR1 is KGHDR and CDR2 is SFDVKD. The ends were cut back, 1 base at V and 4 bases at J, with 12 bases in the middle. CDR3 DNA sequence: TGTGCCACCAGTGATTTCTCGCGGCTAGGCACCGGGGAGCTGTTTTTT. Translation gives CATSDFSRLGTGELFF.

This clone came up a few times. The chain links TRBV7-9 to TRBJ1-2; TRBD1 might be the D (5 bases). The CDR3 consists of 15 residues. Germline-derived CDR1 and CDR2 are SEHNR and FQNEAQ (reference sequence). V dropped 0 bases and J dropped 6 bases, with 14 bases sitting between them. The CDR3 protein is CASSLAIGVSDGYTF. The CDR3 bases are TGTGCCAGCAGCTTAGCCATAGGGGTGTCGGATGGCTACACCTTC.

V usage is TRBV29-1 and J usage is TRBJ1-1, with D hard to call. Trimming shortened V by 7 bases and J by 5 bases, and 11 bases separated the two germline ends. From germline, CDR1 is SQVTM and CDR2 ANQGSEA. The CDR3 is made up of 11 amino acids. CDR3 loop: CSAGGGTEAFF. The CDR3, as DNA: TGCAGCGCCGGAGGCGGGACTGAAGCTTTCTTT.

This chain connects TRBV19 to TRBJ2-3, with 9 bases identical to TRBD2. Germline values: CDR1 LNHDA, CDR2 SQIVND (reference sequence). This CDR3 is built from 16 residues. Trimming removed 6 bases from V and 4 bases from J; junction bases left unmatched: 11. This chain's CDR3 is CASSPGAGGGADTQYF. The CDR3 DNA reads as TGTGCCAGTAGCCCCGGGGCGGGGGGGGGCGCAGATACGCAGTATTTT.

This clone has a single count. V and J are TRBV7-2 and TRBJ2-1, with 9 positions matching TRBD2. V gave up 1 base and J gave up 9 bases; unmatched junction bases: 10. The V gene's germline CDR1 is SGHTA and CDR2 FQGNSA. The CDR3 is 16 amino acids. The CDR3 nucleotides are TGTGCCAGCAGCTTAGTTGCTAGCGGGGCTCTCGGTGAGCAGTTCTTC. Translated: CASSLVASGALGEQFF.

This chain connects TRBV12-3 or TRBV12-4 to TRBJ2-5; possibly TRBD2 for D (6 bases). The CDR3 sequence is 13 residues long. Trimming removed 1 base from V and 5 bases from J, with 8 bases in between. The CDR3 DNA is TGTGCCAGCAGTTTAGTGGGGAGGGAGACCCAGTACTTC. It specifies CASSLVGRETQYF.

The genes are TRBV9 and TRBJ2-3; D gene ambiguous. This CDR3 comprises 14 residues. CDR1 is SGDLS and CDR2 is YYNGEE in the germline V gene. V was pared by 0 bases and J by 4 bases, with 9 bases between. The CDR3 loop reads CASSVGVAADTQYF. CDR3 in DNA: TGTGCCAGCAGCGTAGGAGTTGCCGCAGATACGCAGTATTTT.

J is TRBJ2-1 and V is TRBV27; 10 nucleotides align to TRBD2. The V and J ends lost 7 bases and 9 bases, in that order; junction bases with no gene match: 12. CDR1 is MNHEY, CDR2 SMNVEV, per germline (reference sequence). This CDR3 spans 15 amino acids. The CDR3 DNA follows: TGTGCCAGCACCCAAAGCGGGGGGGCTAAGGGTGAGCAGTTCTTC. Translating gives CASTQSGGAKGEQFF.

The rearrangement links TRBV19 to TRBJ1-2; D uncertain. Per the germline V gene, CDR1 is LNHDA and CDR2 is SQIVND (reference sequence). The CDR3 spans 13 residues. The germline V and J ends were trimmed by 8 bases and 4 bases, with 14 bases remaining between them. In DNA, the CDR3 is TGTGCCAGTTCGGTGGCGGAAGGCTATGGCTACACCTTC. It specifies CASSVAEGYGYTF. The full variable domain, in which reference TRBV19 and TRBJ1-2 provide the parts outside the CDR3, is DGGITQSPKYLFRKEGQNVTLSCEQNLNHDAMYWYRQDPGQGLRLIYYSQIVNDFQKGDIAEGYSVSREKKESFPLTVTSAQKNPTAFYLCASSVAEGYGYTFGSGTRLTVV.

This sequence joins TRBV27 and TRBJ2-1, with a weak D call TRBD1 (5 bases). The CDR3 runs 15 residues. CDR1 is MNHEY, CDR2 SMNVEV, per germline (reference sequence). V lost 5 bases and J lost 2, with 13 bases in between. Here the CDR3 DNA reads TGTGCCAGCAGTCCCCAAGGGGCTGCCTACAATGAGCAGTTCTTC. As protein: CASSPQGAAYNEQFF.

The CDR3 sequence: CASRGQGEMNTEAFF. In DNA, the CDR3 is TGTGCCAGCAGGGGGCAGGGGGAGATGAACACTGAAGCTTTCTTT. The chain couples TRBV27 to TRBJ1-1, with TRBD1 matching over 7 bases. The germline V gene encodes CDR1 MNHEY and CDR2 SMNVEV (reference sequence). This CDR3 spans 15 amino acids. Unmatched junction bases numbered 7, after V lost 6 bases and J lost 0 bases.

The chain combines TRBV14 with TRBJ1-4, with D uncertain. This CDR3 contains 12 residues. CDR1 SGHDN and CDR2 FVKESK come from the germline V gene. V gave up 1 base and J gave up 7 bases, with 4 bases separating them. CDR3 sequence reads: CASSQAGEKLFF. DNA for the CDR3: TGTGCCAGCAGCCAAGCGGGTGAAAAACTGTTTTTT.

This rearrangement joins TRBV28 to TRBJ1-1; D might be TRBD1 (6 bases). The CDR3 is 14 amino acids. Trimming removed 5 bases at V and 1 base at J, with 11 bases between. Germline V CDR1 and CDR2: MDHEN, SYDVKM. The CDR3 bases are TGTGCCAGCAGTCCGCCGGACAGGAACACTGAAGCTTTCTTT. Translating gives CASSPPDRNTEAFF.

The rearrangement joins TRBV19 to TRBJ2-4, with TRBD1 identical over 12 bases. There are 19 residues in the CDR3. Per the germline V gene, CDR1 is LNHDA and CDR2 is SQIVND (reference sequence). Trimming took 2 bases from V and 6 from J; bases not matched to a gene: 14. CDR3 protein: CASSIWRLGTGGIGNIQYF. The CDR3 bases are TGTGCCAGTAGTATATGGAGGTTGGGGACAGGGGGCATTGGAAACATTCAGTACTTC.